This passage covers 11 T cell receptor beta chains from one sample sequenced in a study of blood T cell repertoires in COVID-19. Sequenced by immunoSEQ multiplex PCR; TCRdb stores in-frame clones only, minus some. The sample includes 400,000 to 450,000 clones, 89% seen only once; the top ten take about 1.4%. The material sequenced was peripheral blood. Every receptor here comes from a woman in her thirties or forties with COVID-19, enrolled during active disease.

This chain links TRBV5-1 with TRBJ2-2; TRBD1 might be the D (6 bases). This CDR3 comprises 16 residues. The germline gives CDR1 SGHRS, CDR2 YFSETQ. With 3 bases removed from V and 1 base from J, the gap between germline ends came to 13 bases. CDR3 sequence: CASSSTGMLNTGELFF. CDR3 nucleotide sequence: TGCGCCAGCAGCTCTACAGGGATGTTGAACACCGGGGAGCTGTTTTTT.

The rearrangement links TRBV28 to TRBJ2-1; possible D gene TRBD1, 5 bases. Germline V gene lookup returns CDR1 MDHEN and CDR2 SYDVKM. V was pared by 6 bases and J by 9 bases, with 12 bases between. The CDR3 sequence is 12 residues long. Here the CDR3 reads CASSYPGFEQFF. In DNA form, the CDR3 reads TGTGCCAGCAGCTACCCAGGGTTTGAGCAGTTCTTC.

The chain couples TRBV28 to TRBJ1-2; D remains unclear. CDR3 length: 12 residues. Germline CDR1 MDHEN, CDR2 SYDVKM. The germline V and J ends were trimmed by 7 bases and 2 bases, with 8 bases remaining between them. In DNA, the CDR3 is TGTGCCAGCAACTCGCTGAACTATGGCTACACCTTC. Its translation: CASNSLNYGYTF.

The chain combines TRBV3-1 (or the pseudogene TRBV3-2) with TRBJ1-5, with 8 bases identical to TRBD1. With V trimmed by 1 base and J by 2 bases, 7 bases remained unmatched. The CDR3 is 17 amino acids. CDR1 LGHDT and CDR2 YNNKEL come from the germline V gene (reference sequence). The CDR3 spells CASSQGRGQVGNQPQHF. DNA of the CDR3: TGTGCCAGCAGCCAAGGCAGGGGGCAAGTTGGCAATCAGCCCCAGCATTTT.

The V gene is TRBV5-4, the J gene TRBJ1-1; the D is unclear. The V and J ends lost 0 bases and 5 bases respectively, with 11 bases between them. The V gene's germline CDR1 is SGHNT and CDR2 YYREEE (reference sequence). The CDR3 has 14 amino acids. Here the CDR3 reads CASSLERRGTEAFF. CDR3 nucleotide sequence: TGTGCCAGCAGCTTGGAGAGGAGAGGGACTGAAGCTTTCTTT. The variable domain in full, with the rest retrieved from reference TRBV5-4 and TRBJ1-1, is ETGVTQSPTHLIKTRGQQVTLRCSSQSGHNTVSWYQQALGQGPQFIFQYYREEENGRGNFPPRFSGLQFPNYSSELNVNALELDDSALYLCASSLERRGTEAFFGQGTRLTVV.

The chain couples TRBV7-9 to TRBJ1-4; D remains unclear. The CDR3 runs 17 residues. V gave up 5 bases and J gave up 5 bases, with 21 bases separating them. The V gene's germline CDR1 is SEHNR and CDR2 FQNEAQ (reference sequence). In nucleotides, the CDR3 is TGTGCCAGCAGCCCCCGGGTAACGGGTACGGAAAATGAAAAACTGTTTTTT. Its protein is CASSPRVTGTENEKLFF. The full variable domain, with the rest looked up from reference TRBV7-9 and TRBJ1-4, is DTGVSQNPRHKITKRGQNVTFRCDPISEHNRLYWYRQTLGQGPEFLTYFQNEAQLEKSRLLSDRFSAERPKGSFSTLEIQRTEQGDSAMYLCASSPRVTGTENEKLFFGSGTQLSVL.

The V and J genes are TRBV19 and TRBJ2-3, with TRBD2 matching over 8 bases. Germline V gene lookup returns CDR1 LNHDA and CDR2 SQIVND (reference sequence). The CDR3 has 16 amino acids. V lost 8 bases to trimming and J lost 2 bases; unmatched junction nucleotides: 12. The CDR3 spells CASSFMAGGFTDTQYF. CDR3 coding DNA: TGTGCCAGTTCGTTCATGGCGGGGGGCTTCACAGATACGCAGTATTTT. Drawing the rest from reference TRBV19 and TRBJ2-3, the complete variable domain is DGGITQSPKYLFRKEGQNVTLSCEQNLNHDAMYWYRQDPGQGLRLIYYSQIVNDFQKGDIAEGYSVSREKKESFPLTVTSAQKNPTAFYLCASSFMAGGFTDTQYFGPGTRLTVL.

This chain joins TRBV9 and TRBJ1-1; D gene unclear. The V gene lost 1 base and the J gene lost 2 bases, with 9 bases spanning the gap. This CDR3 is 14 amino acids long. CDR1 SGDLS and CDR2 YYNGEE come from the germline V gene. The CDR3 spells CASSVTPINTEAFF. CDR3 sequence (DNA): TGTGCCAGCAGCGTAACTCCGATAAACACTGAAGCTTTCTTT. The variable domain in full, completed from reference TRBV9 and TRBJ1-1, reads DSGVTQTPKHLITATGQRVTLRCSPRSGDLSVYWYQQSLDQGLQFLIQYYNGEERAKGNILERFSAQQFPDLHSELNLSSLELGDSALYFCASSVTPINTEAFFGQGTRLTVV.

V and J are TRBV10-3 and TRBJ1-2; TRBD1 aligns across 7 bases. Germline V lookup: CDR1 ENHRY, CDR2 SYGVKD. This CDR3 is built from 14 residues. V was pared by 6 bases and J by 4 bases, with 8 bases of the junction left unmatched. CDR3 nucleotide sequence: TGTGCCATCAGACGGGGACAGCGGCTCTATGGCTACACCTTC. It yields the protein CAIRRGQRLYGYTF.

This chain uses TRBV7-2 with TRBJ2-1, with a possible D match to TRBD2 (5 bases). The CDR3 is 15 amino acids. The V end was cut by 5 bases, the J end by 0 bases, with 11 bases between. Germline assignment: CDR1 SGHTA and CDR2 FQGNSA. Here the CDR3 reads CASSLNRGSYNEQFF. The CDR3 DNA reads TGTGCCAGCAGCCTCAATCGGGGCTCCTACAATGAGCAGTTCTTC.

The rearrangement links TRBV6-1 to TRBJ1-2; 7 positions agree with TRBD1. V dropped 3 bases and J dropped 3; count of bases not matched to a gene: 7. Germline V gene sequence: CDR1 MNHNS, CDR2 SASEGT. This CDR3 has 15 residues. CDR3: CASSERDSRDYGYTF. The CDR3 coding sequence is TGTGCCAGCAGTGAGAGGGACAGCCGGGACTATGGCTACACCTTC.